Listed below are T cell receptor beta chains from one sample, sequenced in a study of sequential checkpoint blockade in melanoma. Method: immunoSEQ multiplex PCR; TCRdb's copy keeps in-frame clones and lacks some. The sample carries 5,500 or so clones, less than 60% recorded once. The input for sequencing was CD8+ T cells sorted from blood (inferred from file names), taken from a patient given nivolumab and ipilimumab in sequence. These receptors all come from a human patient with melanoma. Some clones in this sample may be carry-over from other donors' samples. The CDR3 runs from the conserved cysteine through the conserved F or W. Fields, in order: V gene, J gene, CDR3 protein.

V: TRBV5-6; J: TRBJ1-2; CDR3: CASSYGTDYGYTF
V: TRBV7-3; J: TRBJ1-2; CDR3: CASSLTGAGDGYTF
V: TRBV7-4; J: TRBJ2-7; CDR3: CASSLAATAYEQYF
V: TRBV11-2; J: TRBJ2-1; CDR3: CASSPFPSGNEQFF
V: TRBV19; J: TRBJ1-4; CDR3: CASSMGGLEKLFF
V: TRBV5-4; J: TRBJ2-7; CDR3: CASSPSGGYEQYF
V: TRBV11-2; J: TRBJ1-1; CDR3: CASSLRGNEAFF
V: TRBV4-2; J: TRBJ2-7; CDR3: CASSQPPRGAYEQYF
V: TRBV7-9; J: TRBJ1-2; CDR3: CASSWSDRDYGYTF
V: TRBV19; J: TRBJ1-5; CDR3: CASSWGGAGQPQHF
V: TRBV27; J: TRBJ1-1; CDR3: CASSSQGGNTEAFF
V: TRBV25-1; J: TRBJ2-7; CDR3: CASSVGTDYEQYF
V: TRBV4-3; J: TRBJ1-1; CDR3: CASSQVQGAGTEAFF
V: TRBV7-8; J: TRBJ2-1; CDR3: CASSAGAGGVNEQFF
V: TRBV19; J: TRBJ1-1; CDR3: CASTLGGVGTEAFF
V: TRBV2; J: TRBJ2-6; CDR3: CAIQRRSGANVLTF
V: TRBV4-3; J: TRBJ1-1; CDR3: CASSQEGRNTEAFF
V: TRBV15; J: NA; CDR3: CATSRDPQGDKYEQYF
V: TRBV25-1; J: TRBJ1-4; CDR3: CASSEFRVGEKLFF
V: TRBV9; J: TRBJ1-1; CDR3: CASSVGRNTEAFF
V: TRBV5-1; J: TRBJ2-7; CDR3: CASSKGTGRREQYF
V: TRBV5-1; J: TRBJ2-7; CDR3: CASSLGTSGEGYEQYF
V: TRBV21-1; J: TRBJ1-5; CDR3: CASSKIRVGHF
V: TRBV9; J: TRBJ1-4; CDR3: CASSVQGASEKLFF
V: TRBV19; J: TRBJ1-6; CDR3: CASRRTADNSPLHF
V: TRBV9; J: TRBJ1-2; CDR3: CASSVGGDYGYTF
V: TRBV7-2; J: TRBJ2-2; CDR3: CASSQSGGITGELFF
V: TRBV13; J: TRBJ1-2; CDR3: CASSLGQGDVYGYTF
V: TRBV6-4; J: TRBJ2-7; CDR3: CASSEMTGRRHSYEQYF
V: TRBV10-1; J: TRBJ2-7; CDR3: CASSEAGGEQYF
V: TRBV6-5; J: TRBJ2-5; CDR3: CASSRAGGDPREQYF
V: TRBV11-2; J: TRBJ2-7; CDR3: CASSLASTAYEQYF
V: TRBV7-8; J: TRBJ1-4; CDR3: CASSLKRGSTNEKLFF
V: TRBV19; J: TRBJ1-4; CDR3: CAGRALASPATNEKLFF
V: TRBV9; J: TRBJ2-7; CDR3: CASSYFSTSGGYEQYF
V: TRBV6-6; J: TRBJ1-2; CDR3: CASSSVGATYGYTF
V: TRBV2; J: TRBJ1-2; CDR3: CASLDRTSGKGYTF
V: TRBV5-4; J: TRBJ2-7; CDR3: CASSVGQGAVHEQYF
V: TRBV7-6; J: TRBJ2-7; CDR3: CASRPTGAYEQYF
V: TRBV5-4; J: TRBJ1-3; CDR3: CASSLGTVDSGNTIYF
V: TRBV6-1; J: TRBJ2-7; CDR3: CASSEREGRYEQYF
V: TRBV5-1; J: TRBJ2-7; CDR3: CASSPWTDASYEQYF
V: TRBV28; J: TRBJ2-7; CDR3: CASSPGGYEQYF
V: TRBV5-6; J: TRBJ1-2; CDR3: CASSTGTAYYGYTF
V: TRBV11-2; J: TRBJ2-7; CDR3: CASRKGVNYEQYF
V: TRBV5-1; J: TRBJ2-7; CDR3: CASSLGQGSYEQYF
V: TRBV10-2; J: TRBJ1-1; CDR3: CASSESREAFF
V: TRBV6-1; J: TRBJ1-6; CDR3: CASSEGQGPVPIHF